A selection of T cell receptor beta chains follows, all from one sample in a study of shared clonotypes between healthy human individuals. Using immunoSEQ multiplex PCR, the repertoire was profiled, and TCRdb retains in-frame clones only, with some absent. The repertoire holds hundreds of thousands of clones, with 85% to 95% as singletons. Sequenced material: naive CD8+ T cells sorted from blood. These receptors all stem from a woman aged 25 to 39 in good health. The CDR3 runs from the conserved cysteine through the conserved F or W. Fields, in order: D gene, clone size, CDR3 length, J gene, V gene, CDR3 protein, CDR3 DNA. D genes are given only for firm matches. A row's size may be missing; if present it is once, few, many or a size class.

D: -
size: -
length: 12
J: TRBJ2-7
V: TRBV7-9
CDR3: CASSSPFREQYF
DNA: TGTGCCAGCAGCTCACCATTCCGCGAGCAGTACTTC

D: TRBD2
size: -
length: 16
J: TRBJ2-1
V: TRBV9
CDR3: CASSVVAGVRMNEQFF
DNA: TGTGCCAGCAGCGTAGTAGCGGGAGTTAGAATGAATGAGCAGTTCTTC

D: TRBD1
size: -
length: 16
J: TRBJ2-2
V: TRBV27
CDR3: CASSSRQGVNTGELFF
DNA: TGTGCCAGCAGTTCCCGACAGGGGGTAAACACCGGGGAGCTGTTTTTT

D: TRBD1
size: -
length: 14
J: TRBJ1-5
V: TRBV27
CDR3: CASSLSTGDQPQHF
DNA: TGTGCCAGCAGTTTATCGACAGGGGATCAGCCCCAGCATTTT

D: -
size: -
length: 11
J: TRBJ2-7
V: TRBV28
CDR3: CASSLNRHQYF
DNA: TGTGCCAGCAGTTTAAACCGCCATCAGTACTTC

D: -
size: -
length: 14
J: TRBJ2-3
V: TRBV5-1
CDR3: CASSLVGNRDTQYF
DNA: TGCGCCAGCAGCTTGGTAGGGAATAGAGATACGCAGTATTTT

D: TRBD1
size: -
length: 15
J: TRBJ1-2
V: TRBV6-6
CDR3: CASSTLQGRGYGYTF
DNA: TGTGCCAGCTCGACATTACAGGGGAGGGGTTATGGCTACACCTTC

D: -
size: once
length: 11
J: TRBJ1-2
V: TRBV6-5
CDR3: CASLWMDGYTF
DNA: TGTGCCAGCCTTTGGATGGATGGCTACACCTTC

D: -
size: -
length: 13
J: TRBJ1-5
V: TRBV4-1
CDR3: CASSQRGNQPQHF
DNA: TGCGCCAGCAGCCAAAGGGGCAATCAGCCCCAGCATTTT

D: TRBD2
size: -
length: 15
J: TRBJ2-3
V: TRBV6-5
CDR3: CASSYVAGSSDTQYF
DNA: TGTGCCAGCAGTTACGTAGCGGGATCATCGGATACGCAGTATTTT

D: -
size: -
length: 14
J: TRBJ1-5
V: TRBV11-2
CDR3: CASSLGGTAQPQHF
DNA: TGTGCCAGCAGCCTTGGGGGAACGGCTCAGCCCCAGCATTTT

D: TRBD1
size: -
length: 15
J: TRBJ2-1
V: TRBV4-1
CDR3: CASSQVRDRRNEQFF
DNA: TGCGCCAGCAGCCAAGTTCGGGACAGGAGGAATGAGCAGTTCTTC

D: -
size: -
length: 11
J: TRBJ2-7
V: TRBV25-1
CDR3: CASSPSYEQYF
DNA: TGTGCCAGCTCGCCCTCTTACGAGCAGTACTTC

D: -
size: -
length: 13
J: TRBJ2-2
V: TRBV27
CDR3: CASSLSLPGELFF
DNA: TGTGCCAGCAGTTTGTCTCTACCCGGGGAGCTGTTTTTT

D: TRBD2
size: once
length: 16
J: TRBJ2-7
V: TRBV27
CDR3: CASSQVLAGGPYEQYF
DNA: TGTGCCAGCAGTCAAGTACTAGCGGGAGGACCCTACGAGCAGTACTTC

D: -
size: -
length: 16
J: TRBJ2-2
V: TRBV27
CDR3: CASSFRQIIDTGELFF
DNA: TGTGCCAGCAGTTTTAGGCAGATCATAGACACCGGGGAGCTGTTTTTT

D: -
size: -
length: 11
J: TRBJ2-7
V: TRBV5-4
CDR3: CASSSSSEQYF
DNA: TGTGCCAGCAGCTCTAGCAGCGAGCAGTACTTC

D: TRBD2
size: -
length: 15
J: TRBJ2-1
V: TRBV11-2
CDR3: CASSPGLAAYNEQFF
DNA: TGTGCCAGCAGCCCAGGACTAGCAGCCTACAATGAGCAGTTCTTC

D: TRBD1
size: -
length: 15
J: TRBJ2-2
V: TRBV11-3
CDR3: CASNQLDRVVGELFF
DNA: TGTGCCAGCAACCAACTCGACAGGGTGGTCGGGGAGCTGTTTTTT

D: -
size: -
length: 14
J: TRBJ1-3
V: TRBV9
CDR3: CASSPDLSGNTIYF
DNA: TGTGCCAGCAGCCCCGACCTCTCTGGAAACACCATATATTTT

D: TRBD1
size: -
length: 14
J: TRBJ2-1
V: TRBV28
CDR3: CASGGDRGSDEQFF
DNA: TGTGCCAGCGGAGGGGACAGGGGAAGCGATGAGCAGTTCTTC

D: -
size: -
length: 13
J: TRBJ2-7
V: TRBV28
CDR3: CASRLRGSGEQYF
DNA: TGTGCCAGCAGGTTAAGGGGGTCGGGCGAGCAGTACTTC

D: TRBD2
size: -
length: 15
J: TRBJ2-1
V: TRBV7-9
CDR3: CASSLLSGSKDEQFF
DNA: TGTGCCAGCAGCTTACTCAGCGGGAGTAAGGATGAGCAGTTCTTC

D: -
size: -
length: 15
J: TRBJ1-3
V: TRBV7-9
CDR3: CASSLVGLAGNTIYF
DNA: TGTGCCAGCAGCTTAGTTGGGTTAGCTGGAAACACCATATATTTT

D: -
size: -
length: 15
J: TRBJ2-7
V: TRBV4-2
CDR3: CASSQERSGSYEQYF
DNA: TGTGCCAGCAGCCAAGAGAGGAGCGGATCCTACGAGCAGTACTTC

D: -
size: -
length: 14
J: TRBJ1-1
V: TRBV16
CDR3: CASSQWNADTEAFF
DNA: TGTGCCAGCAGCCAGTGGAATGCGGACACTGAAGCTTTCTTT

D: TRBD2
size: -
length: 17
J: TRBJ2-7
V: TRBV15
CDR3: CATSRDRGWAGADEQYF
DNA: TGTGCCACCAGCAGAGATCGTGGCTGGGCGGGAGCGGACGAGCAGTACTTC

D: -
size: once
length: 15
J: TRBJ1-5
V: TRBV2
CDR3: CASSVVPGSNQPQHF
DNA: TGTGCCAGCAGTGTCGTCCCGGGGAGCAATCAGCCCCAGCATTTT

D: -
size: -
length: 14
J: TRBJ2-7
V: TRBV4-1
CDR3: CASSQAGRIYEQYF
DNA: TGCGCCAGCAGCCAAGCCGGACGGATCTACGAGCAGTACTTC

D: -
size: -
length: 14
J: TRBJ1-1
V: TRBV5-1
CDR3: CASTNLGVDTEAFF
DNA: TGCGCCAGCACCAACCTCGGGGTTGACACTGAAGCTTTCTTT

D: -
size: -
length: 14
J: TRBJ2-7
V: TRBV6-1
CDR3: CASSEMGTDYEQYF
DNA: TGTGCCAGCAGTGAAATGGGGACGGACTACGAGCAGTACTTC

D: -
size: -
length: 11
J: TRBJ1-1
V: TRBV25-1
CDR3: CASGVGTEAFF
DNA: TGTGCCAGCGGAGTCGGCACTGAAGCTTTCTTT

D: -
size: once
length: 14
J: TRBJ2-7
V: TRBV6-1
CDR3: CASSDTGDPYEQYF
DNA: TGTGCCAGCAGTGACACGGGAGACCCCTACGAGCAGTACTTC

D: -
size: -
length: 22
J: TRBJ2-2
V: TRBV21-1
CDR3: CASSNKRGIGLAEPPNTGELFF
DNA: TGTGCCAGCAGCAACAAAAGGGGTATTGGACTAGCGGAGCCCCCGAACACCGGGGAGCTGTTTTTT

D: -
size: -
length: 15
J: TRBJ2-7
V: TRBV11-2
CDR3: CASSLGIPGPYEQYF
DNA: TGTGCCAGCAGCTTGGGAATTCCGGGACCCTACGAGCAGTACTTC

D: -
size: once
length: 16
J: TRBJ2-2
V: TRBV7-9
CDR3: CASSLAGFANTGELFF
DNA: TGTGCCAGCAGCTTGGCGGGGTTCGCGAACACCGGGGAGCTGTTTTTT

D: TRBD1
size: -
length: 14
J: TRBJ1-2
V: TRBV2
CDR3: CASSERQGWGGYTF
DNA: TGTGCCAGCAGTGAACGACAGGGGTGGGGTGGCTACACCTTC

D: -
size: -
length: 12
J: TRBJ2-1
V: TRBV12-5
CDR3: CASGLLGNEQFF
DNA: TGTGCTAGTGGTTTGCTAGGGAATGAGCAGTTCTTC

D: TRBD2
size: -
length: 17
J: TRBJ2-1
V: TRBV7-8
CDR3: CASSARLAGASYNEQFF
DNA: TGTGCCAGCAGCGCCAGACTAGCGGGGGCCTCCTACAATGAGCAGTTCTTC

D: TRBD2
size: -
length: 15
J: TRBJ2-3
V: TRBV10-3
CDR3: CAIRGTSGRGDTQYF
DNA: TGTGCCATCAGGGGGACTAGCGGTAGAGGAGATACGCAGTATTTT

D: TRBD2
size: -
length: 14
J: TRBJ2-1
V: TRBV7-9
CDR3: CASSLGTSVDEQFF
DNA: TGTGCCAGCAGCTTAGGAACTAGCGTGGATGAGCAGTTCTTC

D: -
size: once
length: 16
J: TRBJ1-5
V: TRBV28
CDR3: CASSLGSINSNQPQHF
DNA: TGTGCCAGCAGTTTAGGGTCCATTAATAGCAATCAGCCCCAGCATTTT

D: -
size: -
length: 14
J: TRBJ2-5
V: TRBV7-9
CDR3: CASSLAGGEETQYF
DNA: TGTGCCAGCAGCTTAGCTGGCGGGGAGGAGACCCAGTACTTC